One and the same sample provided the 24 T cell receptor beta chains below, sequenced in a study of memory CD4+ T cells and cytomegalovirus serostatus. Clones were read by immunoSEQ multiplex PCR, and TCRdb kept only the in-frame ones, dropping some. The repertoire holds approximately 50,000 clones, with 75% to 85% as singletons. Single viable CD3+CD4+CD8-CD45RO+ cells were sorted as the memory CD4+ T cells. The source material was memory CD4+ T cells from blood. The receptors stem from an adult in good health and CMV-seronegative.

The rearrangement uses TRBV11-2 and TRBJ2-1; TRBD1 matches at 7 bases. Germline loops: CDR1 SGHAT, CDR2 FQNNGV. J was trimmed by 0 bases and V by 7 bases; bases with no gene match: 3. The CDR3 sequence is 14 residues long. The CDR3 sequence is CASKPGGSYNEQFF. CDR3 DNA sequence: TGTGCCAGCAAACCAGGGGGCTCCTACAATGAGCAGTTCTTC.

This clone was counted between two and nine times. J is TRBJ2-5 and V is TRBV5-6, with D tentatively TRBD1 (6 bases). CDR3 length: 15 residues. The V gene lost 0 bases and the J gene lost 1 base, with 10 bases spanning the gap. Germline-derived CDR1 and CDR2 are SGHDT and YYEEEE. The CDR3 is CASSLAGRGQETQYF. The CDR3 DNA sequence: TGTGCCAGCAGCTTGGCCGGCAGGGGCCAAGAGACCCAGTACTTC.

The chain couples TRBV6-5 to TRBJ2-7; D might be TRBD2 (6 bases). Germline CDR1 reads MNHEY; CDR2 reads SVGAGI. Trimming stripped 2 bases from V and 4 bases from J, with 12 bases between. This CDR3 has 14 residues. The CDR3 sequence is CASSYVRERYEQYF. The CDR3 region has the DNA TGTGCCAGCAGTTACGTACGGGAGAGGTACGAGCAGTACTTC.

The rearrangement links TRBV28 to TRBJ1-2; D uncertain. Germline values: CDR1 MDHEN, CDR2 SYDVKM. Trimming left V 8 bases short and J 0 bases short, with 4 bases between. CDR3 length: 11 residues. The CDR3 region is CASGPNYGYTF. The CDR3, as DNA: TGTGCCAGCGGGCCTAACTATGGCTACACCTTC.

The V gene is TRBV18, the J gene TRBJ1-1, with TRBD1 identical over 8 bases. J lost 1 base, V lost 4 bases, and 2 bases had no gene match. Germline lookup yields CDR1 KGHSH and CDR2 LQKENI. The CDR3 has 14 amino acids. The CDR3 coding sequence is TGTGCCAGCTCACTGGACAGGGCGAACACTGAAGCTTTCTTT. This translates into CASSLDRANTEAFF.

V gene TRBV6-1 combines with J gene TRBJ2-4; D is perhaps TRBD1 (6 bases). The CDR3 covers 15 residues. V dropped 6 bases and J dropped 3 bases, with 15 bases sitting between them. Germline CDR1 and CDR2: MNHNS and SASEGT. The CDR3 DNA is TGTGCCAGCAGGGGGGACAAATTAGGCAAAAACATTCAGTACTTC. It encodes CASRGDKLGKNIQYF.

This rearrangement joins TRBV25-1 to TRBJ1-2, with 8 bases that match TRBD1. The CDR3 contains 13 residues. Germline V gives CDR1 MGHDK, CDR2 SYGVNS. The ends lost 4 bases at V and 4 bases at J; junction bases unmatched: 2. The CDR3 here is CASSGGTGYGYTF. The CDR3 DNA reads TGTGCCAGCAGTGGTGGGACAGGCTATGGCTACACCTTC.

The table lists this clone with a few counts. The V call is TRBV6-5, the J call TRBJ2-3; perhaps D is TRBD1 or TRBD2 (6 bases each). CDR1 and CDR2 (germline): MNHEY, SVGAGI. CDR3 length equals 13 residues. The ends were cut back, 10 bases at V and 7 bases at J, with 18 bases in the middle. The CDR3, as DNA: TGTGCCACGACCCACAGGGACTGGAATACGCAGTATTTT. Translating gives CATTHRDWNTQYF.

Only a few counts were recorded for this clone. The CDR3 is CASSIDGGLAPGDEQFF. In DNA, the CDR3 is TGTGCCAGTAGTATAGATGGAGGGCTAGCGCCGGGGGATGAGCAGTTCTTC. The chain combines TRBV19 with TRBJ2-1; TRBD2 might be the D (6 bases). V was trimmed by 0 bases and J by 8 bases, leaving 20 bases between them. Germline values: CDR1 LNHDA, CDR2 SQIVND (reference sequence). CDR3 length: 17 amino acids.

The V call is TRBV30, the J call TRBJ2-4; possibly TRBD1 for D (7 bases). The germline V and J ends were trimmed by 0 bases and 2 bases, with 14 bases remaining between them. Per the germline V gene, CDR1 is GTSNPN and CDR2 is SVGIG (reference sequence). The CDR3 runs to 16 residues. The DNA of the CDR3 is TGTGCCTGGAGTGTTGGGGGGACAGCCTCCAAAAACATTCAGTACTTC. Its translation is CAWSVGGTASKNIQYF. The full variable domain, completed using reference TRBV30 and TRBJ2-4, is SQTIHQWPATLVQPVGSPLSLECTVEGTSNPNLYWYRQAAGRGLQLLFYSVGIGQISSEVPQNLSASRPQDRQFILSSKKLLLSDSGFYLCAWSVGGTASKNIQYFGAGTRLSVL.

This clone showed up just a few times. J is TRBJ2-2 and V is TRBV10-3, with 8 bases matching TRBD1. CDR3 length: 15 amino acids. Germline CDR1 reads ENHRY; CDR2 reads SYGVKD. Trimming removed 7 bases from V and 0 bases from J; junction bases left unmatched: 4. The CDR3 DNA follows: TGTGCCATCACAGGGGGCCCATCGAACACCGGGGAGCTGTTTTTT. Translation: CAITGGPSNTGELFF.

This chain connects TRBV20-1 to TRBJ1-1; a weak D match, TRBD1 (5 bases). The CDR3 has 11 residues. Germline CDR1 reads DFQATT; CDR2 reads SNEGSKA (reference sequence). The germline V and J ends were trimmed by 7 bases and 5 bases, with 11 bases remaining between them. The CDR3 DNA reads as TGCAGTGTGAGGGGCCCGACTGAAGCTTTCTTT. The encoded protein is CSVRGPTEAFF.

The chain has TRBV28 and TRBJ2-7; 8 nucleotides agree with TRBD2. Germline lookup yields CDR1 MDHEN and CDR2 SYDVKM. CDR3 length equals 14 residues. With 8 bases clipped from V and 0 bases from J, the junction kept 6 bases outside the gene matches. CDR3 residues: CASGPGTSSYEQYF. The DNA of the CDR3 is TGTGCCAGCGGTCCCGGGACTAGCTCCTACGAGCAGTACTTC.

The table lists this clone with a few counts. The chain joins TRBV29-1 to TRBJ2-6; D unresolved. Germline V CDR1 and CDR2: SQVTM, ANQGSEA. This CDR3 is 14 amino acids long. With 5 bases removed from V and 0 bases from J, the gap between germline ends came to 8 bases. CDR3 sequence reads: CSVSQSSGANVLTF. The CDR3 coding sequence is TGCAGCGTTTCACAGAGCTCTGGGGCCAACGTCCTGACTTTC. The variable domain in full, with the rest retrieved from reference TRBV29-1 and TRBJ2-6, is SAVISQKPSRDICQRGTSLTIQCQVDSQVTMMFWYRQQPGQSLTLIATANQGSEATYESGFVIDKFPISRPNLTFSTLTVSNMSPEDSSIYLCSVSQSSGANVLTFGAGSRLTVL.

The V gene is TRBV5-4, the J gene TRBJ1-1, with a tentative D call TRBD1 (6 bases). Germline CDR1 is SGHNT and CDR2 is YYREEE (reference sequence). V was pared by 4 bases and J by 3 bases, with 10 bases between. The CDR3 runs 13 residues. CDR3 residues: CASSRGQDTEAFF. CDR3 DNA: TGTGCCAGCAGCAGGGGACAAGACACTGAAGCTTTCTTT.

The chain carries TRBV9 and TRBJ2-2; tentatively, D is TRBD1 (6 bases). The CDR3 contains 15 residues. The germline CDR1 and CDR2 sequences are SGDLS and YYNGEE. V lost 5 bases and J 6 bases, leaving 17 bases between the germline ends. CDR3 sequence: CASSRQGSVAGELFF. The CDR3 DNA reads TGTGCCAGCAGTCGTCAGGGGAGCGTCGCCGGGGAGCTGTTTTTT.

This clone appeared once. The chain combines TRBV6-5 with TRBJ1-1; D call uncertain. Germline values: CDR1 MNHEY, CDR2 SVGAGI. The CDR3 length is 15 residues. Between the trimmed V and J ends, which lost 2 bases and 0 bases, there was a span of 10 bases. The CDR3 is CASSYRGRVNTEAFF. CDR3 DNA sequence: TGTGCCAGCAGTTACCGGGGTAGGGTGAACACTGAAGCTTTCTTT.

The chain links TRBV10-3 to TRBJ2-5, with a weak D call TRBD1 (5 bases). The CDR3 has 14 residues. Germline values: CDR1 ENHRY, CDR2 SYGVKD. V was pared by 3 bases and J by 1 base, with 9 bases between. The CDR3 spells CAISEPGIQETQYF. The CDR3 nucleotides are TGTGCCATCAGTGAACCAGGGATCCAAGAGACCCAGTACTTC.

This clone was picked up a small number of times. DNA of the CDR3: TGTGCCAGCAGTGAGGGCAGGCAGGATCGATATGGCTACACCTTC. Its protein is CASSEGRQDRYGYTF. The J gene is TRBJ1-2, the V gene TRBV6-1, with D unresolved. Germline V lookup: CDR1 MNHNS, CDR2 SASEGT. Trimming stripped 3 bases from V and 5 bases from J, with 16 bases between. The CDR3 loop spans 15 amino acids.

The rearrangement uses TRBV7-9 and TRBJ2-3, with 8 bases fitting TRBD2. The germline CDR1 and CDR2 sequences are SEHNR and FQNEAQ (reference sequence). With V trimmed by 5 bases and J by 4 bases, 8 bases remained unmatched. CDR3 length equals 15 residues. The DNA for the CDR3 is TGTGCCAGCAGCCCTGTAGCGGGAAGGGCAGATACGCAGTATTTT. It encodes CASSPVAGRADTQYF. Using reference TRBV7-9 and TRBJ2-3 for the parts outside the CDR3, the full variable domain is DTGVSQNPRHKITKRGQNVTFRCDPISEHNRLYWYRQTLGQGPEFLTYFQNEAQLEKSRLLSDRFSAERPKGSFSTLEIQRTEQGDSAMYLCASSPVAGRADTQYFGPGTRLTVL.

The chain has TRBV7-3 and TRBJ1-2; D gene unclear. The CDR3 is 13 residues long. V was pared by 5 bases and J by 4 bases, with 11 bases between. Germline values: CDR1 SGHTA, CDR2 FQGTGA. The chain's CDR3 is CASSDGVGYGYTF. The CDR3 DNA follows: TGTGCCAGCAGCGACGGGGTAGGCTATGGCTACACCTTC.

This chain links TRBV18 with TRBJ1-1, with D perhaps matching TRBD1 (5 bases). Germline V gives CDR1 KGHSH, CDR2 LQKENI. V gave up 6 bases and J gave up 2 bases, with 7 bases separating them. This CDR3 has 12 amino acids. This chain's CDR3 is CASSRTNTEAFF. The CDR3 nucleotides read TGTGCCAGCTCCCGGACAAACACTGAAGCTTTCTTT.

The chain joins TRBV28 to TRBJ1-2; D is undetermined. Deletions cut 2 bases from V and 5 bases from J, with 15 bases between. In germline, CDR1 is MDHEN, CDR2 SYDVKM. CDR3 length: 15 residues. The CDR3 reads CASSLNNPRAYGYTF. CDR3 nucleotide sequence: TGTGCCAGCAGTTTAAATAACCCGAGGGCGTATGGCTACACCTTC.

The chain uses TRBV29-1 and TRBJ2-5; the match to TRBD2 covers 11 bases. CDR3 size: 13 residues. Per germline, CDR1 SQVTM and CDR2 ANQGSEA. V trimming: 4 bases; J trimming: 11 bases; junction bases outside the gene matches: 9. The CDR3 protein is CSVGGTSGFEQYF. CDR3 in DNA: TGCAGCGTTGGGGGGACTAGCGGATTTGAGCAGTACTTC.